The subject of this entry is one T cell receptor beta chain. These data come from a study of blood T cell repertoires in COVID-19. Germline V gives CDR1 SGHVS, CDR2 FNYEAQ. The CDR3 is 15 amino acids. V was pared by 5 bases and J by 0 bases, with 10 bases between. Method: immunoSEQ multiplex PCR; TCRdb's copy keeps in-frame clones and lacks some. This table holds roughly 250,000 clones, approximately 79% found once. This clonotype originated in a woman aged 40 to 50 with active or convalescent COVID-19. The chain couples TRBV7-6 to TRBJ2-2; perhaps TRBD1 as D (6 bases). The source material was peripheral blood. CDR3 amino acids: CASSLDRPNTGELFF. The CDR3 coding sequence is TGTGCCAGCAGCCTGGACAGACCGAACACCGGGGAGCTGTTTTTT.